Listed below are T cell receptor beta chains from one sample, sequenced in a study of cytomegalovirus exposure and HLA in healthy donors. Using immunoSEQ multiplex PCR, the repertoire was profiled, and TCRdb retains in-frame clones only, with some absent. The sample records about 160,000 clones, just under 90% being singletons. The sample was PBMCs. The receptor source for this set is a man aged 18 to 30 in good health and CMV-seropositive. The CDR3 runs from the conserved cysteine through the conserved F or W. D genes are given only for firm matches. A row's size may be missing; if present it is once, few, many or a size class.

>15|TRBV5-4|TRBJ1-1|NA|NA
TGTGCCAGCAGCTTGGATTGGGGAAGCGGCACTGAAGCTTTCTTT
CASSLDWGSGTEAFF
>14|TRBV7-2|TRBJ2-7|NA|TRBD2
TGTGCCAGCAGCTTGGCGGGAGGATCCTACGAGCAGTACTTC
CASSLAGGSYEQYF
>14|TRBV28|TRBJ2-5|NA|NA
TGTGCCAGCAGTCTAAACGGGTTAGGTGAGACCCAGTACTTC
CASSLNGLGETQYF
>17|TRBV2|TRBJ2-7|few|TRBD2
TGTGCCAGCAACACACCCCTCGGACTAGCCCTCTCCTACGAGCAGTACTTC
CASNTPLGLALSYEQYF
>17|TRBV5-1|TRBJ2-1|NA|NA
TGCGCCAGCAGCCTGGATTCGGGACTCAGCTCCTACAATGAGCAGTTCTTC
CASSLDSGLSSYNEQFF
>13|TRBV29-1|TRBJ1-5|NA|NA
TGCAGCGCCAGGGGAGGGGGTAATCAGCCCCAGCATTTT
CSARGGGNQPQHF
>15|TRBV7-9|TRBJ2-7|NA|NA
TGTGCCAGCAGCTTAATCAGTACCCCTTCCCACGAGCAGTACTTC
CASSLISTPSHEQYF
>12|TRBV5-4|TRBJ2-7|NA|TRBD1
TGTGCCAGCAGCCGACAGGGTAACGAGCAGTACTTC
CASSRQGNEQYF
>17|TRBV7-9|TRBJ1-4|NA|TRBD1
TGTGCCAGCAGCTTAGCGGGGACAGGGGTATCTAATGAAAAACTGTTTTTT
CASSLAGTGVSNEKLFF
>14|TRBV5-1|TRBJ2-5|NA|TRBD1
TGCGCCAGCAGCTTAACAGGGGGCTGGGAGACCCAGTACTTC
CASSLTGGWETQYF
>11|TRBV6-5|TRBJ2-5|NA|NA
TGTGCCAGCATCCGAGGAGAGACCCAGTACTTC
CASIRGETQYF
>16|TRBV27|TRBJ2-7|NA|NA
TGTGCCAGCAGTTTTTTTGGTGGGGGGAGAGCGTACGAGCAGTACTTC
CASSFFGGGRAYEQYF
>13|TRBV19|TRBJ2-5|NA|NA
TGTGCCAGTAGTCCCCTATTTGGAGAGACCCAGTACTTC
CASSPLFGETQYF
>16|TRBV18|TRBJ2-6|NA|TRBD1
TGTGCCAGCTCACGGACAGGGAGCTCTGGGGCCAACGTCCTGACTTTC
CASSRTGSSGANVLTF
>16|TRBV18|TRBJ1-5|NA|TRBD1
TGTGCCAGCTCACCACTAGCGACAGGGGAAAATCAGCCCCAGCATTTT
CASSPLATGENQPQHF
>13|TRBV5-1|TRBJ2-7|NA|NA
TGCGCCAGCAGCTTGGGTTCGGGAGAAGAGCAGTACTTC
CASSLGSGEEQYF
>15|TRBV6-1|TRBJ1-2|NA|NA
TGTGCCAGCAGTGAAGCGACAGGATACAACTATGGCTACACCTTC
CASSEATGYNYGYTF
>14|TRBV27|TRBJ1-5|NA|NA
TGTGCCAGCAGTTTGAAGGACAGTAATCAGCCCCAGCATTTT
CASSLKDSNQPQHF
>13|TRBV5-6|TRBJ2-5|NA|NA
TGTGCCAGCAGCCCGGACAGACAAGAGACCCAGTACTTC
CASSPDRQETQYF
>21|TRBV4-1|TRBJ1-1|NA|TRBD1
TGCGCCAGCAGCCCGGACCTGGGACAGGGGTTCGACACCGTAATGAACACTGAAGCTTTCTTT
CASSPDLGQGFDTVMNTEAFF
>13|TRBV27|TRBJ2-2|once|NA
TGTGCCAGCAGTTTAGCGGGTACCGGGGAGCTGTTTTTT
CASSLAGTGELFF
>15|TRBV28|TRBJ2-7|NA|TRBD1
TGTGCCAGCAGTTCGACAGGGCGCTTATCTTACGAGCAGTACTTC
CASSSTGRLSYEQYF
>12|TRBV7-3|TRBJ2-3|NA|TRBD2
TGTGCCAGCAGCCCCGGGGAGGGAACGCAGTATTTT
CASSPGEGTQYF
>11|TRBV10-3|TRBJ2-7|NA|TRBD2
TGTGCCATCAGTGAGTCGACTAGCCGCTTCTTC
CAISESTSRFF
>12|TRBV28|TRBJ1-5|NA|NA
TGTGCCAGCAGGGGGGGGAATCAGCCCCAGCATTTT
CASRGGNQPQHF
>17|TRBV6-1|TRBJ2-5|NA|TRBD2
TGTGCCAGCAGTGCAAGACTAGCGGGAGGTCTCTCAGAGACCCAGTACTTC
CASSARLAGGLSETQYF
>15|TRBV7-9|TRBJ2-2|NA|TRBD2
TGTGCCAGCAGCCTGGGGAGGGGCGTCACCGGGGAGCTGTTTTTT
CASSLGRGVTGELFF
>15|TRBV2|TRBJ2-7|NA|TRBD2
TGTGCCAGCAGTGAAGCGCGAGCGGGAGAAAACGAGCAGTACTTC
CASSEARAGENEQYF
>16|TRBV11-2|TRBJ2-4|NA|TRBD2
TGTGCCAGCAGCGTCCTAGCGGGGGGAGCCAAAAACATTCAGTACTTC
CASSVLAGGAKNIQYF
>16|TRBV7-9|TRBJ1-4|NA|NA
TGTGCCAGCAGCCTAATTAAAACAGGGTCTAATGAAAAACTGTTTTTT
CASSLIKTGSNEKLFF
>15|TRBV21-1|TRBJ2-7|few|NA
TGTGCCAGCACCATCGACCTGGGACAGGCCGGCGAGCAGTACTTC
CASTIDLGQAGEQYF
>15|TRBV6-4|TRBJ2-1|NA|TRBD2
TGTGCCAGCAGTGAAACTAGCGGGACCTACAATGAGCAGTTCTTC
CASSETSGTYNEQFF
>15|TRBV9|TRBJ2-1|NA|NA
TGTGCCAGCAGCCCGACACCCGGGGCGGGGAATGAGCAGTTCTTC
CASSPTPGAGNEQFF
>18|TRBV15|TRBJ2-1|NA|NA
TGTGCCACCAGCAGATTACCGGGGTTCGGGAGATCCTACAATGAGCAGTTCTTC
CATSRLPGFGRSYNEQFF
>15|TRBV7-3|TRBJ2-2|NA|NA
TGTGCCAGCAGCTTAATGGCGGGGATCCTTGGGGAGCTGTTTTTT
CASSLMAGILGELFF
>15|TRBV5-1|TRBJ2-4|NA|NA
TGCGCCAGCAGCCCGTTACAGGGCTATCCAAACATTCAGTACTTC
CASSPLQGYPNIQYF
>11|TRBV20-1|TRBJ2-7|NA|NA
TGCAGTGCTAGGGCCCCCTACGAGCAGTACTTC
CSARAPYEQYF
>16|TRBV7-9|TRBJ2-1|NA|TRBD2
TGTGCCAGCAGCTTAGGTGAGGGAGGGCCCTACAATGAGCAGTTCTTC
CASSLGEGGPYNEQFF
>15|TRBV6-6|TRBJ1-3|NA|TRBD1
TGTGCCAGCAGTTCCATAGGGGGCACTGGAAACACCATATATTTT
CASSSIGGTGNTIYF
>13|TRBV13|TRBJ1-1|NA|NA
TGTGCCAGCAGCTTAAACAGGAACACTGAAGCTTTCTTT
CASSLNRNTEAFF
>16|TRBV9|TRBJ2-2|NA|TRBD2
TGTGCCAGCAGCCCCCTAGGGCGGGGGTACACCGGGGAGCTGTTTTTT
CASSPLGRGYTGELFF
>15|TRBV29-1|TRBJ2-1|NA|TRBD2
TGCAGCGTTGAAGAAACTAGCGGGAGGAAGGATGAGCAGTTCTTC
CSVEETSGRKDEQFF
>13|TRBV2|TRBJ1-1|NA|NA
TGTGCCAGCAGGCCGACATCTAACACTGAAGCTTTCTTT
CASRPTSNTEAFF
>14|TRBV27|TRBJ1-5|NA|NA
TGTGCCAGCAGCCAAACTACGACGGATCAGCCCCAGCATTTT
CASSQTTTDQPQHF
>18|TRBV21-1|TRBJ2-7|NA|NA
TGTGCCAGCTTTGAAAGGGTAGACCGGCGGGACAGGGGCTACGAGCAGTACTTC
CASFERVDRRDRGYEQYF
>12|TRBV9|TRBJ1-2|once|NA
TGTGCCAGCAGCGCGACGGGTAGTGGCTACACCTTC
CASSATGSGYTF
>15|TRBV5-1|TRBJ2-7|NA|NA
TGCGCCAGCAGCTTGGCCCCCGGTCTGATTCGCGAGCAGTACTTC
CASSLAPGLIREQYF
>13|TRBV6-5|TRBJ1-5|NA|NA
TGTGCCAGCAGGGCACAGGCTGATCAGCCCCAGCATTTT
CASRAQADQPQHF
>14|TRBV27|TRBJ1-1|few|NA
TGTGCCAGCAGATGGGAGAGAACGAACACTGAAGCTTTCTTT
CASRWERTNTEAFF
>17|TRBV7-8|TRBJ1-5|once|TRBD1
TGTGCCAGCAGCTTAGGCATCAGACAGGGGTTCGACCAGCCCCAGCATTTT
CASSLGIRQGFDQPQHF
>14|TRBV9|TRBJ2-5|NA|NA
TGTGCCAGCAGCGTAACAGGAGGAGGGGAGACCCAGTACTTC
CASSVTGGGETQYF
>17|TRBV19|TRBJ2-7|once|TRBD1
TGTGCCAGTAGTATCCGAAGGGGACAGGGGGAGAACTACGAGCAGTACTTC
CASSIRRGQGENYEQYF
>14|TRBV5-6|TRBJ2-1|NA|NA
TGTGCCAGCAGCTTGAACGGTAAAGACAATGAGCAGTTCTTC
CASSLNGKDNEQFF
>15|TRBV29-1|TRBJ2-3|NA|TRBD1
TGCAGCGTTGAAGGAGTACAGGGGGTTATAGATACGCAGTATTTT
CSVEGVQGVIDTQYF